This T cell receptor beta chain emerged from a study of blood T cell repertoires in COVID-19. As for the study in general: Samples of COVID-19 (acute and convalescent) were obtained from the United States, Italy and Spain.

In the authors' methods: Reference gene primer amplification gave estimated nucleated cell counts. Profiling relied on immunoSEQ multiplex PCR, and the TCRdb table lists in-frame clones only, not all of them. V and J calls and clone size come straight from that table; D and trimming were deduced from the DNA. Found here are tens of thousands of clones, over 75% of them singletons; the top ten hold around 10%. Sequenced material: peripheral blood. The source is a man between 45 and 60 years old with acute or convalescent COVID-19.

DNA for the CDR3: TGTGCCAGCAGCTCAGCAGGGGATTCACCCCTCCACTTT. This sequence encodes CASSSAGDSPLHF. The genes are TRBV7-6 and TRBJ1-6, with D possibly matching TRBD1 (6 bases). There are 13 residues in the CDR3. Deletions cut 4 bases from V and 8 bases from J, with 9 bases between. Germline-derived CDR1 and CDR2 are SGHVS and FNYEAQ.